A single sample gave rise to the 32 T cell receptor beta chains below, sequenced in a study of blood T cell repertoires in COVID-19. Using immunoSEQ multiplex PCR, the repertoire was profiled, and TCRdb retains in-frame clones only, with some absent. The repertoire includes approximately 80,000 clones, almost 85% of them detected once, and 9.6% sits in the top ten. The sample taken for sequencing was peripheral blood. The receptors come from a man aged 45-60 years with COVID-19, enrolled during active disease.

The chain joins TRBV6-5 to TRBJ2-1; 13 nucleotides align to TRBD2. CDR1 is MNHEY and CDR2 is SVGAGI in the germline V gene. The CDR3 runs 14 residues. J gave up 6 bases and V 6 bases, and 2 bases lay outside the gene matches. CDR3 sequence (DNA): TGTGCCAGCAGGGGGACTAGCGGGGTCAATGAGCAGTTCTTC. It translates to CASRGTSGVNEQFF.

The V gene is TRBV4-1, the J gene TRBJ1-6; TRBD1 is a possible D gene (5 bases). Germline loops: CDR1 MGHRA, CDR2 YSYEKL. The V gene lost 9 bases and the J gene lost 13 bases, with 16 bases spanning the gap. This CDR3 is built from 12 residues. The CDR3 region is CASTNYKGPLHF. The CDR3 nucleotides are TGCGCCAGTACGAATTACAAGGGGCCCCTCCACTTT.

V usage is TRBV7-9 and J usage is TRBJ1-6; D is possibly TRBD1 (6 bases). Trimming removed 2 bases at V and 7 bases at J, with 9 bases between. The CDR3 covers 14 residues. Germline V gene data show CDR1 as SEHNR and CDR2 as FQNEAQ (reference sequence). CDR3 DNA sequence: TGTGCCAGCAGCTTACAGGGGAAGAATTCACCCCTCCACTTT. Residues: CASSLQGKNSPLHF.

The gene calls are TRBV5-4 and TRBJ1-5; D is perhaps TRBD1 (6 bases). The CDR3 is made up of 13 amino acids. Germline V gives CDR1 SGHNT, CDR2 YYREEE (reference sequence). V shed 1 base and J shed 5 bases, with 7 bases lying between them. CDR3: CASSLNRDQPQHF. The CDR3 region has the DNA TGTGCCAGCAGCTTGAACAGGGATCAGCCCCAGCATTTT.

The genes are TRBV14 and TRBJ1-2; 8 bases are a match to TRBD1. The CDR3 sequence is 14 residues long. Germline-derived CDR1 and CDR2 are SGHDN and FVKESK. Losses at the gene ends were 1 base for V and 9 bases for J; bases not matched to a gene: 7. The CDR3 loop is CASSQVDRVGSYTF. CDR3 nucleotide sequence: TGTGCCAGCAGCCAAGTGGACAGGGTTGGTAGCTACACCTTC.

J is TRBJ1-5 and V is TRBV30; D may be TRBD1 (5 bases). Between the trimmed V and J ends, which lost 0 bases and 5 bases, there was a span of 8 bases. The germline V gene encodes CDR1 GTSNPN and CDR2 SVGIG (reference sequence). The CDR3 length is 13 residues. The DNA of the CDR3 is TGTGCCTGGAGTGTGGGAGGGGATCAGCCCCAGCATTTT. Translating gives CAWSVGGDQPQHF.

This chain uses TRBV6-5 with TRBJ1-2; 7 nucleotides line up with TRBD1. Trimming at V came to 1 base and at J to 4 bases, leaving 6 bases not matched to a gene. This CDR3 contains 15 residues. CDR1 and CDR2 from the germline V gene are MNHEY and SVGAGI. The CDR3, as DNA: TGTGCCAGCAGTTACTTGGTGGACAGGTCCTATGGCTACACCTTC. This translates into CASSYLVDRSYGYTF.

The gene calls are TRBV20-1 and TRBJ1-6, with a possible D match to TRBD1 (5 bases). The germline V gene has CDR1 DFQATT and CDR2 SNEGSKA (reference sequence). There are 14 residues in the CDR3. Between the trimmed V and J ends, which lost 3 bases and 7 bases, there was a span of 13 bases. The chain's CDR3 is CSASVGLKNSPLHF. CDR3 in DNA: TGCAGTGCTAGTGTGGGACTCAAAAATTCACCCCTCCACTTT.

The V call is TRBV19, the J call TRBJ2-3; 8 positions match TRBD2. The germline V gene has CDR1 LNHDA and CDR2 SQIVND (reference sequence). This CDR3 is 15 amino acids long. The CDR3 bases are TGTGCAACTGGGGCAGCGGGAGAACGCACAGATACGCAGTATTTT. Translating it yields CATGAAGERTDTQYF.

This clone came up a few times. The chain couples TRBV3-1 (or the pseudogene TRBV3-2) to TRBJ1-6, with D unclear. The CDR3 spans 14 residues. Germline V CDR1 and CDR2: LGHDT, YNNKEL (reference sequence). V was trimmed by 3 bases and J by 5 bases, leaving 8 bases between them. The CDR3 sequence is CASSQGSNNSPLHF. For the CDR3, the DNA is TGTGCCAGCAGCCAGGGCAGCAATAATTCACCCCTCCACTTT.

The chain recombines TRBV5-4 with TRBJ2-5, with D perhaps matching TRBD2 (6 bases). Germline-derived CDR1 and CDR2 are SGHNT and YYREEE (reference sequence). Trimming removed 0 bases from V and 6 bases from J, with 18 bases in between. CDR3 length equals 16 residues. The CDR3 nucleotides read TGTGCCAGCAGCTTGGGCGGTTCGATAGCGGAGAAGACCCAGTACTTC. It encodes CASSLGGSIAEKTQYF. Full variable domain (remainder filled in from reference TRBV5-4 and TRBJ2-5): ETGVTQSPTHLIKTRGQQVTLRCSSQSGHNTVSWYQQALGQGPQFIFQYYREEENGRGNFPPRFSGLQFPNYSSELNVNALELDDSALYLCASSLGGSIAEKTQYFGPGTRLLVL.

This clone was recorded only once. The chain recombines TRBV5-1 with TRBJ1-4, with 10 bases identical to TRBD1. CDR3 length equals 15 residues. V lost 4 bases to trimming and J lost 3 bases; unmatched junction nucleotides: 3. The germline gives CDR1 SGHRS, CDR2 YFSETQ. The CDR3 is CASSAGQGSNEKLFF. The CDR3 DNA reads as TGCGCCAGCAGCGCGGGACAGGGGTCTAATGAAAAACTGTTTTTT.

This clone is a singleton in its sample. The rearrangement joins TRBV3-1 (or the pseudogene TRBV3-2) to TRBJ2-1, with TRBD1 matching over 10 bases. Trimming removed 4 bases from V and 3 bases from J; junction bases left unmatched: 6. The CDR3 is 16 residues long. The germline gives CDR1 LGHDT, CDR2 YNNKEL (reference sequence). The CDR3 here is CASSPLRDRGYNEQFF. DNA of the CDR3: TGTGCCAGCAGCCCACTCCGGGACAGGGGCTACAATGAGCAGTTCTTC.

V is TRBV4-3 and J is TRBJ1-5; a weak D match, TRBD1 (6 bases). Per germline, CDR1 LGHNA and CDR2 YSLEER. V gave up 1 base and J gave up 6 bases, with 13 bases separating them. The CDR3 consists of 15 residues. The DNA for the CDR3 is TGCGCCAGCAGCCAAGGGGCCAGGGGCGGTCAGCCCCAGCATTTT. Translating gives CASSQGARGGQPQHF.

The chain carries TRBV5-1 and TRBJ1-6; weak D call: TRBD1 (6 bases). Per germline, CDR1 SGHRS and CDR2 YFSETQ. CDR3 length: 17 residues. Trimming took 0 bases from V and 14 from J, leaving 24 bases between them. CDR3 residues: CASSLGTGTPGTFTLHF. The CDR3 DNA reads TGCGCCAGCAGCTTGGGAACCGGGACACCTGGAACTTTTACCCTCCACTTT.

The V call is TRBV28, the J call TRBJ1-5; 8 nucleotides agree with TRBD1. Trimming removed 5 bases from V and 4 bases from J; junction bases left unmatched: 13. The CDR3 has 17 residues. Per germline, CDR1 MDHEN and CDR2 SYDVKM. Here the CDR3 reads CASSRYRDRTLNQPQHF. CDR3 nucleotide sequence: TGTGCCAGCAGTCGATACCGGGACAGGACGTTAAATCAGCCCCAGCATTTT.

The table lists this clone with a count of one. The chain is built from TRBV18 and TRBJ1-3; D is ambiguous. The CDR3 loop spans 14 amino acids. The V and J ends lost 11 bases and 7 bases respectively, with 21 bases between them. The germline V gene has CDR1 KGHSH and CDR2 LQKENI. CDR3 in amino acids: CAGRVRSLGNTIYF. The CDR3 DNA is TGTGCCGGGAGAGTTAGGAGCTTGGGGAACACCATATATTTT.

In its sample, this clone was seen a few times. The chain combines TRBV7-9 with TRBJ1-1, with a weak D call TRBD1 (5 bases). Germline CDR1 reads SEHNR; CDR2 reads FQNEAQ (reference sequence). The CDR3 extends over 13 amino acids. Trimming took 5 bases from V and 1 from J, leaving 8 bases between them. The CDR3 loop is CASSVTENTEAFF. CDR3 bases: TGTGCCAGCAGCGTGACAGAGAACACTGAAGCTTTCTTT.

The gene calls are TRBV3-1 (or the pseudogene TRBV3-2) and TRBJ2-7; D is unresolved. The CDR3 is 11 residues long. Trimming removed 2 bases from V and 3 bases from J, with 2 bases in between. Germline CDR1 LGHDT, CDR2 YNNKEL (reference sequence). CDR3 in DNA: TGTGCCAGCAGCCAACGCTACGAGCAGTACTTC. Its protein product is CASSQRYEQYF.

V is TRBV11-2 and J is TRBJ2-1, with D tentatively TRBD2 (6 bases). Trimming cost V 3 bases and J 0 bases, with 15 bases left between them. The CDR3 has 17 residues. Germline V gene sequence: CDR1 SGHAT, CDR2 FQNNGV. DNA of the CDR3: TGTGCCAGCAGCTTGAGAATAGCGGCGAGCTCCTACAATGAGCAGTTCTTC. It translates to CASSLRIAASSYNEQFF. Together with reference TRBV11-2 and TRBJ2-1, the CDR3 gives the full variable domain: EAGVAQSPRYKIIEKRQSVAFWCNPISGHATLYWYQQILGQGPKLLIQFQNNGVVDDSQLPKDRFSAERLKGVDSTLKIQPAKLEDSAVYLCASSLRIAASSYNEQFFGPGTRLTVL.

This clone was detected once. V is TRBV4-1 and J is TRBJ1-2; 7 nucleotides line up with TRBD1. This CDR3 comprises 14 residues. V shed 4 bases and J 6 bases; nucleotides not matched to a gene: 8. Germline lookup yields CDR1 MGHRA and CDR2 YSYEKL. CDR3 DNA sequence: TGCGCCAGCAGCCCCGAAGGGGGCCCTGATGGCTACACCTTC. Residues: CASSPEGGPDGYTF.

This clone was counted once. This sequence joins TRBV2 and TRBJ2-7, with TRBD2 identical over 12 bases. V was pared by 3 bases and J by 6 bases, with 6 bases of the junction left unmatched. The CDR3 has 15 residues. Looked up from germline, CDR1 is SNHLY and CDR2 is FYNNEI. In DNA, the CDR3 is TGTGCCAGCAGTGATTCGGCTAGCGGGAGGGGCGAGCAGTACTTC. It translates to CASSDSASGRGEQYF.

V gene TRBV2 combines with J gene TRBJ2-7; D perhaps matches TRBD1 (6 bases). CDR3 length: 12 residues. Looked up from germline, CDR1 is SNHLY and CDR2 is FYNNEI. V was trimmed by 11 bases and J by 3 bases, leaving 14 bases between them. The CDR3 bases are TGTGCCGGGGGCCCGGGCGGCTACGAGCAGTACTTC. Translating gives CAGGPGGYEQYF. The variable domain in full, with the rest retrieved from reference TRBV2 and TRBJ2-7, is EPEVTQTPSHQVTQMGQEVILRCVPISNHLYFYWYRQILGQKVEFLVSFYNNEISEKSEIFDDQFSVERPDGSNFTLKIRSTKLEDSAMYFCAGGPGGYEQYFGPGTRLTVT.

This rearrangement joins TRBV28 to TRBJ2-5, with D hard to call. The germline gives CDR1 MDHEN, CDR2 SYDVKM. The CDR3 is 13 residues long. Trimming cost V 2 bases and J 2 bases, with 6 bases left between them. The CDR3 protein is CASSLIQQETQYF. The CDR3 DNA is TGTGCCAGCAGTTTAATACAGCAAGAGACCCAGTACTTC.

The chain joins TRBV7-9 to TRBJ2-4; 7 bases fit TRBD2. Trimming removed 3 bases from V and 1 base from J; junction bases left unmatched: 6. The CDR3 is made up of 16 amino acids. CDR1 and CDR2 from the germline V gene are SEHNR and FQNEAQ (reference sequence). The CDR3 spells CASSFNRAGAKNIQYF. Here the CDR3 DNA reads TGTGCCAGCAGCTTCAACCGAGCGGGGGCCAAAAACATTCAGTACTTC.

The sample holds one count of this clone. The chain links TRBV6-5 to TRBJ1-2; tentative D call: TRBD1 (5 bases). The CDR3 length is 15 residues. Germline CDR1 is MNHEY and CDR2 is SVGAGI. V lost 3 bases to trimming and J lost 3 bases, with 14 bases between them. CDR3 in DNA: TGTGCCAGCAGTTATCGGGGGAGAGCTGACTATGGCTACACCTTC. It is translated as CASSYRGRADYGYTF.

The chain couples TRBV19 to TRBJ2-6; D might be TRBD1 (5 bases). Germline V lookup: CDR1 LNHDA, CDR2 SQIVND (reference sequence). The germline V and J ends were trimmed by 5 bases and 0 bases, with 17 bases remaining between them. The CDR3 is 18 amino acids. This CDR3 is CASSPTVGDPSGANVLTF. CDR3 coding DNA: TGTGCCAGTAGTCCGACAGTTGGAGATCCCTCTGGGGCCAACGTCCTGACTTTC.

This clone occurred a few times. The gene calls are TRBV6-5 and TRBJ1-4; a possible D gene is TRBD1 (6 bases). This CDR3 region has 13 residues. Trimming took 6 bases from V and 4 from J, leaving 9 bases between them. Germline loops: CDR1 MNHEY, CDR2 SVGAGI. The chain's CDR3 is CASRRQVNEKLFF. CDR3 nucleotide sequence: TGTGCCAGCAGACGACAGGTTAATGAAAAACTGTTTTTT.

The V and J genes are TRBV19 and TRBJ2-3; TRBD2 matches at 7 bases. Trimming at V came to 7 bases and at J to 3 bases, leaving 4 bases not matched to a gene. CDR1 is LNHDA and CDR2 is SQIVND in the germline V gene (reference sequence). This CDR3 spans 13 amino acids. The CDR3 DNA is TGTGCCAGTAATGGCGGGGGAACAGATACGCAGTATTTT. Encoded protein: CASNGGGTDTQYF. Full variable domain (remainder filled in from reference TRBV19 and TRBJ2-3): DGGITQSPKYLFRKEGQNVTLSCEQNLNHDAMYWYRQDPGQGLRLIYYSQIVNDFQKGDIAEGYSVSREKKESFPLTVTSAQKNPTAFYLCASNGGGTDTQYFGPGTRLTVL.

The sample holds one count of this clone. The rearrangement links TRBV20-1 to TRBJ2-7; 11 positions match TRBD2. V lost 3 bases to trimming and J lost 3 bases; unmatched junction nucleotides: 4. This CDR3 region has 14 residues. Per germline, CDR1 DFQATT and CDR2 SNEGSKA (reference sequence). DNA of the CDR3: TGCAGTGCTAGTAGGCTAGCGGGGGGCTACGAGCAGTACTTC. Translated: CSASRLAGGYEQYF.

CDR3 nucleotides: TGTGCCAGCAGTTTATTGGACGGGAGTAATGAGCAGTTCTTC. Translation gives CASSLLDGSNEQFF. The chain employs TRBV27 and TRBJ2-1, with D tentatively TRBD2 (6 bases). Germline values: CDR1 MNHEY, CDR2 SMNVEV (reference sequence). V gave up 1 base and J gave up 7 bases, with 11 bases separating them. There are 14 residues in the CDR3.

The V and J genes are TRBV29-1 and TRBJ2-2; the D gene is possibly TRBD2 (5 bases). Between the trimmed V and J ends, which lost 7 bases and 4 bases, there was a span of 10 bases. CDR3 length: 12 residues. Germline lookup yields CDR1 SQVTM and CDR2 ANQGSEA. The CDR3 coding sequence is TGCAGCGGGGTGCGGGCCACCGGGGAGCTGTTTTTT. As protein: CSGVRATGELFF.